The clone carrying this T cell receptor beta chain appeared a single time. The V and J ends lost 3 bases and 4 bases respectively, with 12 bases between them. In germline, CDR1 is SGHTA, CDR2 FQGNSA. The CDR3 has 14 amino acids. Sequenced by immunoSEQ multiplex PCR; TCRdb stores in-frame clones only, minus some. The data hold roughly 300,000 clones, with around 85% observed a single time. The data originate from a study of blood T cell repertoires in COVID-19. Study at large: Acute and convalescent COVID-19 samples came from the United States, Italy and Spain.

The chain is built from TRBV7-2 and TRBJ1-1, with TRBD1 as a possible D gene (5 bases). The sample was peripheral blood. This clonotype was obtained from a human donor with COVID-19, enrolled during active disease. The donor label of this sample is uncertain. The CDR3 protein is CASSFGGGTTEAFF. The DNA of the CDR3 is TGTGCCAGCAGCTTCGGGGGGGGGACCACTGAAGCTTTCTTT.